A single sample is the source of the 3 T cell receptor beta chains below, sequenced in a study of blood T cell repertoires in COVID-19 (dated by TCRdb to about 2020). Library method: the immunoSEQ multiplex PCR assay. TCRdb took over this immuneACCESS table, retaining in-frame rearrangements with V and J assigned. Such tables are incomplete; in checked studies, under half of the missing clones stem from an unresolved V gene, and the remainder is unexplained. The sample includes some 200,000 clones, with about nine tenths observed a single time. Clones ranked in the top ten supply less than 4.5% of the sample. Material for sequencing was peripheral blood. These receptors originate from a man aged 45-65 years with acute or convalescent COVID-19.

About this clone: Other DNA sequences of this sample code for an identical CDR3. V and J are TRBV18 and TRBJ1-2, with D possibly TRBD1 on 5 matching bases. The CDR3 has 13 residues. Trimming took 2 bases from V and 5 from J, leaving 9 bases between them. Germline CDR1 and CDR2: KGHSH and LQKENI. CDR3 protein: CASSPGAEYGYTF. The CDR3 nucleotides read TGTGCCAGCTCACCAGGGGCCGAGTATGGCTACACCTTC.

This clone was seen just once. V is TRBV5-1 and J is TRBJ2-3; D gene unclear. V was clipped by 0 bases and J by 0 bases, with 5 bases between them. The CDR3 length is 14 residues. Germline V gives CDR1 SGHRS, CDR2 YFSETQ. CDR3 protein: CASSLAESTDTQYF. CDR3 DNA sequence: TGCGCCAGCAGCTTGGCCGAGAGCACAGATACGCAGTATTTT.

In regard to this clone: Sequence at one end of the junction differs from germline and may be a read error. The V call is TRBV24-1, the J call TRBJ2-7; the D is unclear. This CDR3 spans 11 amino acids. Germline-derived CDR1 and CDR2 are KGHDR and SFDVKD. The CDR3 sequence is CATSDLYGQYF. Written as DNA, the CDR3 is TGTGCCACCAGTGACCTGTACGGGCAGTACTTC.